These T cell receptor beta chains were read from a single sample in a study of T cell repertoires in cytomegalovirus infection. One entry per CDR3 protein, called by TCRdb with MiXCR from the reads. The table shows some 400,000 distinct CDR3 sequences, with roughly 18% occurring only once. The material sequenced was PBMCs. The receptors originated from a human donor in good health (CMV status not recorded). Some clones in this sample may be carry-over from other donors' samples. The CDR3 runs from the conserved cysteine through the conserved F or W. D genes are given only for firm matches. Clone size, where shown, is once, few, many, or a class for clones that have expanded.

D gene,clone size,J gene,V gene,CDR3 DNA,CDR3 protein
-,many,TRBJ2-1,TRBV7-2,TGTGCCAGCAGCTTAGTCCTGAGCTCCTACAATGAGCAGTTCTTC,CASSLVLSSYNEQFF
-,few,TRBJ1-2,TRBV12-3/TRBV12-4,TGTGCCAGCAGTCCAACCCTTCGGCCCTCTGGCTACACCTTC,CASSPTLRPSGYTF
TRBD1,-,TRBJ2-1,TRBV7-8,TGTGCCAGCAGCTACTACCGGGACAGGGGGCGTGTGGGGAATGAGCAGTTCTTC,CASSYYRDRGRVGNEQFF
-,-,TRBJ1-1,TRBV6-2/TRBV6-3,TGTGCCAGCAGCGATCCAGGGACTGAAGCTTTCTTT,CASSDPGTEAFF
-,few,TRBJ1-1,TRBV6-2/TRBV6-3,TGTGCCAGCAGTTACGGCCCTCAGCGGCCTGAAGCTTTCTTT,CASSYGPQRPEAFF
-,few,TRBJ2-1,TRBV30,TGTGCCTGGAGTACTAAGACTGCACAGGACAACCATGAGCAGTTCTTC,CAWSTKTAQDNHEQFF
TRBD1,few,TRBJ2-7,TRBV7-8,TGTGCCAGCAGCCCACGGGACAGGGGTGGCGAGCAGTACTTC,CASSPRDRGGEQYF
TRBD2,-,TRBJ2-7,TRBV12-3/TRBV12-4,TGTGCCAGCAGTTCCCCGTCGGGAGCGGGAGGGCCTCGCGAGCAGTACTTC,CASSSPSGAGGPREQYF
-,few,TRBJ2-1,TRBV4-3,TGCGCCAGCAGCCAATTCGGGTTTGAGCAGTTCTTC,CASSQFGFEQFF
-,many,TRBJ2-7,TRBV6-1,TGTGCCAGCATCAATGGGGGCAGCTCCTACGAGCAGTACTTC,CASINGGSSYEQYF
TRBD1,once,TRBJ1-2,TRBV20-1,TGCAGTGCTAGAAGACAGGGCCTGGCCAACTATGGCTACACCTTC,CSARRQGLANYGYTF
TRBD2,many,TRBJ2-1,TRBV7-2,TGTGCCAGCAGCTTAAGGTTGAGCGGGAGGGGCTACTTGGACAATGAGCAGTTCTTC,CASSLRLSGRGYLDNEQFF
TRBD2,many,TRBJ2-1,TRBV7-2,TGTGCCAGCAGATGGACGGCGGGAGGGCCGCTAAATGAGCAGTTCTTC,CASRWTAGGPLNEQFF
-,-,TRBJ2-3,TRBV4-1,TGCGCCAGCAGCCAAGAGCGCAGGGGCACAGATACGCAGTATTTT,CASSQERRGTDTQYF
-,few,TRBJ1-6,TRBV6-2/TRBV6-3,TGTGCCAGCAGCAACTACTATAATTCACCCCTCCACTTT,CASSNYYNSPLHF
TRBD2,-,TRBJ2-3,TRBV9,TGTGCCAGCAGCGTAGCACTAGCGTCAGATACGCAGTATTTT,CASSVALASDTQYF
TRBD2,many,TRBJ2-1,TRBV10-2,TGCGCCAGCAGACTCCTAGCGGGAGATTATCATGAGCAGTTCTTC,CASRLLAGDYHEQFF
-,-,TRBJ1-1,TRBV7-9,TGTGCCAGCAACAGGATTAACACTGAAGCTTTCTTT,CASNRINTEAFF
-,many,TRBJ2-7,TRBV7-2,TGTGCCAGCAGCCCACGGGTTCAGAGCTCCTACGAGCAGTACTTC,CASSPRVQSSYEQYF
-,few,TRBJ2-7,TRBV29-1,TGCAGCGCCCATACAAGTTACGAGCAGTACTTC,CSAHTSYEQYF
-,-,TRBJ2-2,TRBV5-1,TGCGCCAGCAGCTTTTGGACCGAGAACACCGGGGAGCTGTTTTTT,CASSFWTENTGELFF
-,many,TRBJ2-1,TRBV7-2,TGTGCCAGCAGCTTGGGACTCCCCCCACTTAAGCAGTTCTTC,CASSLGLPPLKQFF
-,many,TRBJ2-5,TRBV7-2,TGTGCCAGCAGCTTGGAAAGGGCCGGGGGAGAGACCCAGTACTTC,CASSLERAGGETQYF
TRBD2,many,TRBJ2-2,TRBV11-2,TGTGCCAGCAGTCCTCGGGAGGGCAACACCGGGGAGCTGTTTTTT,CASSPREGNTGELFF
-,many,TRBJ1-6,TRBV7-2,TGTGCCAGCAGCTTCGATTTTTTTTCACCCCTCCACTTT,CASSFDFFSPLHF
-,many,TRBJ2-1,TRBV7-2,TGTGCCAGCAGCCCGACCAAGGGGGACAATGAGCAGTTCTTC,CASSPTKGDNEQFF
-,many,TRBJ1-6,TRBV6-6,TGTGCCAGCACTTCCCGAGGGAATTCACCCCTCCACTTT,CASTSRGNSPLHF
-,-,TRBJ2-4,TRBV6-8,TGTGCCAGCAGTTACGAGGGGGGTCAGTACTTC,CASSYEGGQYF
-,few,TRBJ2-5,TRBV29-1,TGCAGCGTTCTGGCGAGGGATGGAGAGACCCAGTACTTC,CSVLARDGETQYF
TRBD2,many,TRBJ2-5,TRBV7-2,TGTGCCAGCAGCCGTTGGACTAGCGGCCAAGAGACCCAGTACTTC,CASSRWTSGQETQYF
-,-,TRBJ1-2,TRBV6-5,TGTGCCAGCAGTTTCATCCCCCAGGGGGGCTACACCTTC,CASSFIPQGGYTF
-,many,TRBJ2-5,TRBV7-2,TGTGCCAGCAGCTATACCGGACGGGGAATCGAAGAGACCCAGTACTTC,CASSYTGRGIEETQYF
-,-,TRBJ2-1,TRBV7-2,TGTGCCAGCAGCTTAGGACCGGGGCCTGTCAATGAGCAGTTCTTC,CASSLGPGPVNEQFF
-,many,TRBJ2-1,TRBV28,TGTGCCAGCAGTCCGACCTATAAGGATGAGCAGTTCTTC,CASSPTYKDEQFF
TRBD2,-,TRBJ2-3,TRBV12-3/TRBV12-4,TGTGCCAGCAGTAGCGGGATTCGGACAGATACGCAGTATTTT,CASSSGIRTDTQYF
-,many,TRBJ2-7,TRBV7-9,TGTGCCAGCAGCTTAGGGGGGCCTATCGCCTACGAGCAGTACTTC,CASSLGGPIAYEQYF
-,-,TRBJ2-7,TRBV7-9,TGTGCCAGCAGCCTCCGGGACGGGCTCCAGGGGGAGCAGTACTTC,CASSLRDGLQGEQYF
TRBD2,many,TRBJ2-2,TRBV7-2,TGTGCCAGCAGCTCCCTAGCGGGGGGGATTTGGGTCACCGGGGAGCTGTTTTTT,CASSSLAGGIWVTGELFF
-,few,TRBJ1-5,TRBV19,TGTGCCAGTAGTATCGGGCGGCAGGGGAGGCAGCCCCAGCATTTT,CASSIGRQGRQPQHF
TRBD2,many,TRBJ2-5,TRBV7-2,TGTGCCAGCAGTAAAAGCGGGGGGGCCGTGGAGATAAAGACCCAGTACTTC,CASSKSGGAVEIKTQYF
-,many,TRBJ1-4,TRBV7-8,TGTGCCAGCAGTTCAGGGGTGGCTAATGAAAAACTGTTTTTT,CASSSGVANEKLFF
-,-,TRBJ1-5,TRBV20-1,TGCAGTGTAGTAGCGGATAGCAATCAGCCCCAGCATTTT,CSVVADSNQPQHF
-,many,TRBJ2-7,TRBV7-8,TGTGCCAGCAGCTCACTCTTGGCTGACACTCCCTACGAGCAGTACTTC,CASSSLLADTPYEQYF
-,many,TRBJ2-5,TRBV7-8,TGTGCCAGCAGCATTTTCAACCGGGACACCCAAGAGACCCAGTACTTC,CASSIFNRDTQETQYF
-,-,TRBJ1-2,TRBV20-1,TGCAGCGCCCGGGACTCAACTAAACCATATGGCTACACCTTC,CSARDSTKPYGYTF
TRBD2,few,TRBJ2-3,TRBV7-2,TGTGCCAGCAGCTTGACGCCCCCAGCTAGCGGGCCCTCTAGCACAGATACGCAGTATTTT,CASSLTPPASGPSSTDTQYF
-,-,TRBJ2-1,TRBV6-2/TRBV6-3,TGTGCCAGCAGTTACCGTGGGAGCTCCTACAATGAGCAGTTCTTC,CASSYRGSSYNEQFF
TRBD2,many,TRBJ2-1,TRBV6-2/TRBV6-3,TGTGCCAGCAGTTACAGAGCGGGGCGGAGGGGACAGTTCTTC,CASSYRAGRRGQFF
TRBD2,-,TRBJ2-3,TRBV2,TGTGCCAGCAGTCCCTGGACTAGCGCTGACACGCAGTATTTT,CASSPWTSADTQYF
-,few,TRBJ2-7,TRBV10-3,TGTGCCATCAGTGATATAAGGACAGTCTCCTACGAGCAGTACTTC,CAISDIRTVSYEQYF